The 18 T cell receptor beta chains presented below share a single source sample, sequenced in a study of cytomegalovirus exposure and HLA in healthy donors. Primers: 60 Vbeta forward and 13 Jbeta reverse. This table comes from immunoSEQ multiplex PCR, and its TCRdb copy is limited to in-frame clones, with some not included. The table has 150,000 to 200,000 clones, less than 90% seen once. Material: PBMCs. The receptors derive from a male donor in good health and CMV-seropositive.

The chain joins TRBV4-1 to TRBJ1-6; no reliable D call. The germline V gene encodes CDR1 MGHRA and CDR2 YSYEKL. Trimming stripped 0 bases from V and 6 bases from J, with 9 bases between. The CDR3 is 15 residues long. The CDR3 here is CASSQDEHLNSPLHF. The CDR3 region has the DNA TGCGCCAGCAGCCAAGATGAACATCTTAATTCACCCCTCCACTTT.

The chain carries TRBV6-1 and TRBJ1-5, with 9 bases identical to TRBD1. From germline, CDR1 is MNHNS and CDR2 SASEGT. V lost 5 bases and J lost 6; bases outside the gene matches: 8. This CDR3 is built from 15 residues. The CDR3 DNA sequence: TGTGCCAGCAGTTCCACAGGGGGCTGGGGTCAGCCCCAGCATTTT. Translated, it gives CASSSTGGWGQPQHF.

CDR3 nucleotides: TGTGCCAGCAGCTTAATCGGCAGGGGCAGGCTGTTTTTT. Its protein is CASSLIGRGRLFF. The chain recombines TRBV7-9 with TRBJ1-4, with D possibly TRBD1 on 6 matching bases. The V gene lost 2 bases and the J gene lost 14 bases, with 15 bases spanning the gap. The CDR3 totals 13 residues. CDR1 and CDR2 (germline): SEHNR, FQNEAQ (reference sequence).

For the CDR3, the DNA is TGTGCCAGCTCACAGGGGGCCGAGAATCAGCCCCAGCATTTT. Residues: CASSQGAENQPQHF. This sequence joins TRBV18 and TRBJ1-5, with TRBD1 identical over 7 bases. V lost 4 bases, J lost 4 bases, and 4 bases stayed unmatched. This CDR3 is built from 14 residues. CDR1 and CDR2 (germline): KGHSH, LQKENI. Drawing the rest from reference TRBV18 and TRBJ1-5, the complete variable domain is NAGVMQNPRHLVRRRGQEARLRCSPMKGHSHVYWYRQLPEEGLKFMVYLQKENIIDESGMPKERFSAEFPKEGPSILRIQQVVRGDSAAYFCASSQGAENQPQHFGDGTRLSIL.

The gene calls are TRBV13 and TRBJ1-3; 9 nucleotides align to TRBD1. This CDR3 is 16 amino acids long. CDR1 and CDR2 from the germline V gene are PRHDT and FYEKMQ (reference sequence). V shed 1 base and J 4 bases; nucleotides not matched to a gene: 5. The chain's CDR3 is CASSLVPQGAGNTIYF. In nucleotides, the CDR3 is TGTGCCAGCAGCTTAGTCCCACAGGGGGCCGGAAACACCATATATTTT. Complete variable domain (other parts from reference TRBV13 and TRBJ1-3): AAGVIQSPRHLIKEKRETATLKCYPIPRHDTVYWYQQGPGQDPQFLISFYEKMQSDKGSIPDRFSAQQFSDYHSELNMSSLELGDSALYFCASSLVPQGAGNTIYFGEGSWLTVV.

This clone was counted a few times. The CDR3 DNA sequence: TGCGCCAGCAGCTTGGCCGGTATAACTGAAGCTTTCTTT. It translates to CASSLAGITEAFF. The rearrangement links TRBV5-1 to TRBJ1-1; D is ambiguous. Germline lookup yields CDR1 SGHRS and CDR2 YFSETQ. With 0 bases removed from V and 5 bases from J, the gap between germline ends came to 8 bases. The CDR3 is made up of 13 amino acids.

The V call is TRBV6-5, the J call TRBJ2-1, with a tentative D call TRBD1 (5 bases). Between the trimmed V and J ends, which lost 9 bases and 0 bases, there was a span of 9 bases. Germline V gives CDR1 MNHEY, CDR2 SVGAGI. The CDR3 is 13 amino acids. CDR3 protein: CASQGSSYNEQFF. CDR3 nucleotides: TGTGCCAGTCAGGGAAGCTCCTACAATGAGCAGTTCTTC.

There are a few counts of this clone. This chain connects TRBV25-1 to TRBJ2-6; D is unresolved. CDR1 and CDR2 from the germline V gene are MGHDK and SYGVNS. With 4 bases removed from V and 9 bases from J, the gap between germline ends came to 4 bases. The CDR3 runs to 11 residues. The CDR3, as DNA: TGTGCCAGCAGTGGTAACAACGTCCTGACTTTC. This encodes CASSGNNVLTF.

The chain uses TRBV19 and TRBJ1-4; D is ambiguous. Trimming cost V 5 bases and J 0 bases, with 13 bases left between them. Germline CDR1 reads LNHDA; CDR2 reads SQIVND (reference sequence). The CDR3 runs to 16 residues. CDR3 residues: CASSPRHYATNEKLFF. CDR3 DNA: TGTGCCAGTAGTCCCCGACATTATGCAACTAATGAAAAACTGTTTTTT.

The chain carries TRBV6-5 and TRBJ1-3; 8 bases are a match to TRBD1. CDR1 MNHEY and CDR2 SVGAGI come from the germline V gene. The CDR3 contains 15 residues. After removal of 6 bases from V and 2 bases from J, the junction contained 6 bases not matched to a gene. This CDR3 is CASSSGTGPGNTIYF. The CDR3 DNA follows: TGTGCCAGCAGCTCTGGGACAGGCCCTGGAAACACCATATATTTT.

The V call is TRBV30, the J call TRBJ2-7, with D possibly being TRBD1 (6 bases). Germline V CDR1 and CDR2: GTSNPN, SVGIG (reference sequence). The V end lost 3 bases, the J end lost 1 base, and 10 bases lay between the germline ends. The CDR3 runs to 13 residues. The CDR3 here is CAWSGDNSYEQYF. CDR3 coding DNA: TGTGCCTGGAGCGGGGACAATTCCTACGAGCAGTACTTC. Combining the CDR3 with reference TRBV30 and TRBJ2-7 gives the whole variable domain SQTIHQWPATLVQPVGSPLSLECTVEGTSNPNLYWYRQAAGRGLQLLFYSVGIGQISSEVPQNLSASRPQDRQFILSSKKLLLSDSGFYLCAWSGDNSYEQYFGPGTRLTVT.

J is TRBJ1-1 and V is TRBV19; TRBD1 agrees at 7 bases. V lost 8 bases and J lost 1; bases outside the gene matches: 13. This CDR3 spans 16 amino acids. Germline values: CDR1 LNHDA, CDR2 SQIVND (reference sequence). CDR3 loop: CASGPRQGLRNTEAFF. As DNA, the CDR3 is TGTGCCAGTGGTCCTCGACAGGGCCTCAGGAACACTGAAGCTTTCTTT.

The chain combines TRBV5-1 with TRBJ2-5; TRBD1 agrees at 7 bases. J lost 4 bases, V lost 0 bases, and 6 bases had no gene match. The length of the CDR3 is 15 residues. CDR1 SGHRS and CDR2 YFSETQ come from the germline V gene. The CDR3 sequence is CASSLDGDRGETQYF. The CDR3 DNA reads TGCGCCAGCAGCTTGGATGGGGACAGAGGAGAGACCCAGTACTTC.

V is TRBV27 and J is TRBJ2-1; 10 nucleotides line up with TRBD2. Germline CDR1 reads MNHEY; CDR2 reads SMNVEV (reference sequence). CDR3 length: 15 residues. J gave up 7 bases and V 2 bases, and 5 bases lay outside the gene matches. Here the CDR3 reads CASSLTSGEWNEQFF. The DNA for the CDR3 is TGTGCCAGCAGTTTAACTAGCGGGGAGTGGAATGAGCAGTTCTTC.

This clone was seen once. The CDR3 protein is CASSRDRGNEKLFF. The CDR3 DNA follows: TGTGCCAGCAGCCGGGACAGGGGGAATGAAAAACTGTTTTTT. The chain recombines TRBV7-2 with TRBJ1-4; 11 bases are a match to TRBD1. Germline CDR1 and CDR2: SGHTA and FQGNSA. The CDR3 loop spans 14 amino acids. After removal of 5 bases from V and 5 bases from J, the junction contained 1 base not matched to a gene.

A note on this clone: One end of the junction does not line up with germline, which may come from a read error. The CDR3 DNA follows: TGTGCCAGCAGCGTAACCGGGACAGCTAATGAAAAACTGTTTTTT. Translated: CASSVTGTANEKLFF. This chain links TRBV7-3 with TRBJ1-4; TRBD1 matches at 7 bases. The CDR3 is 15 amino acids. Germline loops: CDR1 SGHTA, CDR2 FQGTGA.

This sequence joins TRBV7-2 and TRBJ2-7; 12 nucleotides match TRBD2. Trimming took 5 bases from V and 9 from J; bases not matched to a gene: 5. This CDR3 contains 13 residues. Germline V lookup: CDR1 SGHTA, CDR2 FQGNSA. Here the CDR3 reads CASSLELAGGQYF. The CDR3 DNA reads TGTGCCAGCAGCCTAGAACTAGCGGGAGGGCAGTACTTC.

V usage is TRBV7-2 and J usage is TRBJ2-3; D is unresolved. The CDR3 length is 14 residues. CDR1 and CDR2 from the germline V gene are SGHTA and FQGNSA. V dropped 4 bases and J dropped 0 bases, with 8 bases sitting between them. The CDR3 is CASSSVFSTDTQYF. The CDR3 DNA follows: TGTGCCAGCAGCTCCGTTTTCAGCACAGATACGCAGTATTTT.